By share of the sample, the clone carrying this TCR beta chain is medium-sized. Its specificity is not known. Thyroid surgery was performed in patients who had received no treatment beforehand. TCRdb reanalyzed the PCR reads with MiXCR. This table has 7,500 to 9,500 clones, 35% to 45% appearing once. This sample was taken from a study of metastatic and nonmetastatic thyroid tumors. In the study overall: The authors compared repertoires across blood and tumor or nodule tissue from malignant and benign thyroid patients.

In germline, CDR1 is SGDLS, CDR2 YYNGEE. CDR3 length: 14 residues. Trimming pared 3 bases from V and 0 bases from J, leaving 7 bases between. Study outcomes and limitations: Reported TCR beta diversity, measured in blood and tumor, was significantly higher for malignant thyroid tumors than for benign nodules.

This receptor was taken from a female donor with papillary thyroid cancer or a benign thyroid nodule (not recorded which). Some clones in this sample may be carry-over from other donors' samples. The sample taken for sequencing was tumor tissue. This sequence joins TRBV9 and TRBJ1-3; D not resolved. Here the CDR3 reads CASSAESSGNTIYF. For the CDR3, the DNA is TGTGCCAGCAGCGCAGAGAGCTCTGGAAACACCATATATTTT.